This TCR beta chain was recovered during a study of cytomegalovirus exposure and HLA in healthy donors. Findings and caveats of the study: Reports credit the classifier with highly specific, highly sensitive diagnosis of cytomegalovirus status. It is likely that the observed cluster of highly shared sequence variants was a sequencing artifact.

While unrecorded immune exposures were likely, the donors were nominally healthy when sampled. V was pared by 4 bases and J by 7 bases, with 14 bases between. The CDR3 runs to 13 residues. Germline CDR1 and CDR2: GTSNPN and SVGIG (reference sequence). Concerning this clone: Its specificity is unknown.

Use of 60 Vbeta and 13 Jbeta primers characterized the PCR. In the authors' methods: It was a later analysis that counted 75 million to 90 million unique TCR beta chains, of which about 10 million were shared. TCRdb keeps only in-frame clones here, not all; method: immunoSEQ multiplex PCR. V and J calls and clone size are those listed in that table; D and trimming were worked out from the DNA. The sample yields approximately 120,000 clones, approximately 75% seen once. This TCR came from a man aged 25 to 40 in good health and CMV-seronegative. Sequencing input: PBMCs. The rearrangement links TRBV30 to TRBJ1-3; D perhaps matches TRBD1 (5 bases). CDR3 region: CAWNQGAGNTIYF. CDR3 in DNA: TGTGCCTGGAATCAAGGGGCAGGGAACACCATATATTTT.